The clone carrying this TCR beta chain appeared a few times. The antigen remains undetermined. RNA served as the template for amplifying TCR beta CDR3 regions. HTBI-primed first-round RT-PCR preceded second-round multiplex PCR. A single record per CDR3 protein comes from TCRdb applying MiXCR to the multiplex PCR reads. Among almost 750,000 distinct CDR3 sequences, approximately 40% were seen once, and the ten largest hold 40% to 45%. This CDR3 contains 16 residues. J was trimmed by 5 bases and V by 3 bases; bases with no gene match: 12. Germline CDR1 and CDR2: SGHAT and FQNNGV. The entry originates in a study of Graves' ophthalmopathy and Graves' hyperthyroidism. Study-wide points: Using a 13-signature model, the authors split ophthalmopathy from stable hyperthyroidism, with about 88% sensitivity and approximately 80% specificity.

The sample comprised peripheral blood. The chain is built from TRBV11-2 and TRBJ2-5; the match to TRBD2 covers 7 bases. This TCR came from an adult man with Graves' ophthalmopathy. DNA for the CDR3: TGTGCCAGCAGCTTGGCTCCCTTACGGGGGGTCGAGACCCAGTACTTC. It is translated as CASSLAPLRGVETQYF.